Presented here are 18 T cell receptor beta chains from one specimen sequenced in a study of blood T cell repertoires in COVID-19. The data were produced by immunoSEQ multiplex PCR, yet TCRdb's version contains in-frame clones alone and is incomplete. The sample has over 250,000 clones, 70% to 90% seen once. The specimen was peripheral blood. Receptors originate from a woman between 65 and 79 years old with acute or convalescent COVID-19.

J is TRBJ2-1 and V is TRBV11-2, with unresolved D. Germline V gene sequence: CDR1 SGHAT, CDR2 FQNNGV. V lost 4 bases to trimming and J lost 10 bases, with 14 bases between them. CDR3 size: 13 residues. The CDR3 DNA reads TGTGCCAGCAGCTACCAGGCGTTCGACGAGCAGTTCTTC. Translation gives CASSYQAFDEQFF. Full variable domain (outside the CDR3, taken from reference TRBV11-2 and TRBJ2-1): EAGVAQSPRYKIIEKRQSVAFWCNPISGHATLYWYQQILGQGPKLLIQFQNNGVVDDSQLPKDRFSAERLKGVDSTLKIQPAKLEDSAVYLCASSYQAFDEQFFGPGTRLTVL.

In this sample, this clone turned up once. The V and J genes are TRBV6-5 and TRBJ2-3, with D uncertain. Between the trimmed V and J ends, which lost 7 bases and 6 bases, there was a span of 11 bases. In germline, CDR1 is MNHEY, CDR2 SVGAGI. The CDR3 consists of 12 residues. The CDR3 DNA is TGTGCCAGCAAATCGCAGGCGGATACGCAGTATTTT. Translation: CASKSQADTQYF.

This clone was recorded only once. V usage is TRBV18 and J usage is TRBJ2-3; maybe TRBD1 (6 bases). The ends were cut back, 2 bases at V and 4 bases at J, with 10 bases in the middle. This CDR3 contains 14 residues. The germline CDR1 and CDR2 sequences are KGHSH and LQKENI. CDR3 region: CASSPTAGADTQYF. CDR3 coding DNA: TGTGCCAGCTCACCAACGGCAGGGGCAGATACGCAGTATTTT. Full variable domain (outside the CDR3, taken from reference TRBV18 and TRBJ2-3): NAGVMQNPRHLVRRRGQEARLRCSPMKGHSHVYWYRQLPEEGLKFMVYLQKENIIDESGMPKERFSAEFPKEGPSILRIQQVVRGDSAAYFCASSPTAGADTQYFGPGTRLTVL.

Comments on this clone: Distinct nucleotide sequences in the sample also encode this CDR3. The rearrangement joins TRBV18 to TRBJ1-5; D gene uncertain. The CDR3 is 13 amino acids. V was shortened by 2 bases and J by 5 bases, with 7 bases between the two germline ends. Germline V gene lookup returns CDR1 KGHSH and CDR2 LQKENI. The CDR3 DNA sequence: TGTGCCAGCTCACCAGGCCTCGATCAGCCCCAGCATTTT. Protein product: CASSPGLDQPQHF.

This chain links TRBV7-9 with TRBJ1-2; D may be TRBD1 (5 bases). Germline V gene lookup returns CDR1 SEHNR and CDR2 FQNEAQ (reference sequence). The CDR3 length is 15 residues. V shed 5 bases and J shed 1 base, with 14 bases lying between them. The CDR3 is CASSTDTGYNYGYTF. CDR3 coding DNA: TGTGCCAGCAGCACGGACACCGGCTATAACTATGGCTACACCTTC.

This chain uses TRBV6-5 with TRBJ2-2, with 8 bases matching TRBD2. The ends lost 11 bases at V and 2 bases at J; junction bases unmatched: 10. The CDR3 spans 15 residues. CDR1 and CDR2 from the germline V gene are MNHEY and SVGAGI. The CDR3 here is CAGGRAGDNTGELFF. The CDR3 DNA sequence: TGTGCCGGGGGAAGAGCGGGGGACAACACCGGGGAGCTGTTTTTT.

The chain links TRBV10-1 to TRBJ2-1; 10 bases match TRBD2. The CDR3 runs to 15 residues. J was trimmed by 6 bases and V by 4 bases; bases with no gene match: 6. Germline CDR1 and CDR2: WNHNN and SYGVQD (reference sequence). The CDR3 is CASSVRAGGINEQFF. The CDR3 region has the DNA TGCGCCAGCAGTGTACGAGCGGGGGGGATCAATGAGCAGTTCTTC.

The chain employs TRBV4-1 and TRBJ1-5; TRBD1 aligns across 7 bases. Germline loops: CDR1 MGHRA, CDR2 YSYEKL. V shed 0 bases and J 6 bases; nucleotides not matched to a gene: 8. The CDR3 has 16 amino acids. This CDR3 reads CASSQDLIGGRQPQHF. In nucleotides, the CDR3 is TGCGCCAGCAGCCAAGATCTAATAGGGGGCCGTCAGCCCCAGCATTTT.

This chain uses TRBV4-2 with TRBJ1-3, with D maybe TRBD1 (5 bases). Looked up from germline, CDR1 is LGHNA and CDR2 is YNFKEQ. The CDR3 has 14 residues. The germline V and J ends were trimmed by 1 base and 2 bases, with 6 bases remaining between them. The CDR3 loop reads CASSQAGTGNTIYF. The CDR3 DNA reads TGTGCCAGCAGCCAAGCAGGGACTGGAAACACCATATATTTT.

The CDR3 DNA is TGTGCCAGCAGGCGGAACGGGTATGAAAAACTGTTTTTT. Its protein product is CASRRNGYEKLFF. The gene calls are TRBV3-1 (or the pseudogene TRBV3-2) and TRBJ1-4; no clear D. CDR1 and CDR2 from the germline V gene are LGHDT and YNNKEL (reference sequence). This CDR3 has 13 amino acids. Trimming cost V 6 bases and J 6 bases, with 11 bases left between them.

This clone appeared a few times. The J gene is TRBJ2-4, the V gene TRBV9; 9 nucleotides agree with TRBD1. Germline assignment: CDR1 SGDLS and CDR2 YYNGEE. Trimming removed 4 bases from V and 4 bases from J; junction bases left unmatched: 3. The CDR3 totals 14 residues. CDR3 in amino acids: CASSRDRVKNIQYF. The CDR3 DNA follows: TGTGCCAGCAGCCGGGACAGGGTGAAAAACATTCAGTACTTC.

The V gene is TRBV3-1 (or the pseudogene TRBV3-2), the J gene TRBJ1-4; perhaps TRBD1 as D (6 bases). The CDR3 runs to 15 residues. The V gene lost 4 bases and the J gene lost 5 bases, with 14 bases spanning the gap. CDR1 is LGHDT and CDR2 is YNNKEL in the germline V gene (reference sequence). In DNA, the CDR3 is TGTGCCAGCAGCCCATCGGGGGGGCTAAATGAAAAACTGTTTTTT. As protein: CASSPSGGLNEKLFF.

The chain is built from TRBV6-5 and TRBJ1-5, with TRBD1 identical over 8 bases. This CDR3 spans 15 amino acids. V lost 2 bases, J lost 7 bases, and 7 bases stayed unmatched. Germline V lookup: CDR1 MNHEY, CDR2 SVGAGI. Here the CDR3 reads CASSYRQGRGQPQHF. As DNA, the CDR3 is TGTGCCAGCAGTTACCGACAGGGGAGAGGCCAGCCCCAGCATTTT.

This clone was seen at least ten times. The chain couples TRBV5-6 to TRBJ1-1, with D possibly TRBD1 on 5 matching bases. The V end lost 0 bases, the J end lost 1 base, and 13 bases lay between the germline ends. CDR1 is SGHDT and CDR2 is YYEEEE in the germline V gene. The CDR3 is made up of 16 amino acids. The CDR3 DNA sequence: TGTGCCAGCAGCTTGGAAGGGGTCAACGCGAACACTGAAGCTTTCTTT. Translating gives CASSLEGVNANTEAFF.

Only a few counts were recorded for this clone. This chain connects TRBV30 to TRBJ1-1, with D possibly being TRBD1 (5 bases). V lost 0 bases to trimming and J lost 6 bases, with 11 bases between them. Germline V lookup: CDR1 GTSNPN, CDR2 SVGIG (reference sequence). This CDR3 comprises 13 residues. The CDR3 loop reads CAWSVQGASEAFF. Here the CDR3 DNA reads TGTGCCTGGAGTGTACAAGGGGCCTCTGAAGCTTTCTTT.

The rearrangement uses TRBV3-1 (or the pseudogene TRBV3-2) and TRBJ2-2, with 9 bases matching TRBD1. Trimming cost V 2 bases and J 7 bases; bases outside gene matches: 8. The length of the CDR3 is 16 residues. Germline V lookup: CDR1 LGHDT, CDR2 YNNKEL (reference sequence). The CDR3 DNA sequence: TGTGCCAGCAGCCAAACCGGGACAGGGAGGATCGGGGAGCTGTTTTTT. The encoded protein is CASSQTGTGRIGELFF.

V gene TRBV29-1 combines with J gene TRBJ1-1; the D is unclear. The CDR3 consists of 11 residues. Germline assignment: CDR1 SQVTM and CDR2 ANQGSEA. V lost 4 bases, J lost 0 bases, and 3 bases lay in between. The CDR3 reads CSVAVNTEAFF. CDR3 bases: TGCAGCGTTGCCGTGAACACTGAAGCTTTCTTT.

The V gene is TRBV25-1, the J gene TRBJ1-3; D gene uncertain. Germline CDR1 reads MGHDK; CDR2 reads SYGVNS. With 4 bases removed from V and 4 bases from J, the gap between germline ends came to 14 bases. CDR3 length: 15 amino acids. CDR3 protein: CASSVHRPGGNTIYF. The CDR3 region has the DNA TGTGCCAGCAGTGTGCATAGGCCCGGGGGAAACACCATATATTTT.